The 22 T cell receptor beta chains presented below share a single source sample, sequenced in a study of blood T cells in healthy people across ages. A second PCR, run for 7 to 11 cycles, used a sample-barcoded 5' primer plus a J-beta primer mix. Using its own MiXCR run on the 5' RACE reads, TCRdb lists one record per CDR3 protein. The profile shows 1.5 million or so distinct CDR3 sequences, 35% to 45% of them singletons. Sequencing was carried out using blood. These receptor sequences come from a woman aged 18-30 years in good health.

This clonotype was recorded at least ten times. This chain links TRBV5-1 with TRBJ1-5; no reliable D call. V lost 4 bases, J lost 5 bases, and 10 bases lay in between. The germline CDR1 and CDR2 sequences are SGHRS and YFSETQ. The CDR3 has 13 residues. This CDR3 is CASSPQVDQPQHF. DNA for the CDR3: TGCGCCAGCAGCCCCCAAGTCGATCAGCCCCAGCATTTT.

The chain is built from TRBV5-1 and TRBJ2-3; no firm D call. Germline V gives CDR1 SGHRS, CDR2 YFSETQ. The V and J ends lost 1 base and 2 bases respectively, with 8 bases between them. This CDR3 spans 14 amino acids. CDR3 residues: CASSLPSNTDTQYF. The CDR3, as DNA: TGCGCCAGCAGCTTGCCGTCCAACACAGATACGCAGTATTTT.

The gene calls are TRBV30 and TRBJ2-2; weak D call: TRBD1 (5 bases). This CDR3 is 12 amino acids long. The germline V and J ends were trimmed by 6 bases and 5 bases, with 10 bases remaining between them. In germline, CDR1 is GTSNPN, CDR2 SVGIG (reference sequence). The CDR3 here is CACPSGTGELFF. CDR3 in DNA: TGTGCCTGCCCCTCAGGGACCGGGGAGCTGTTTTTT.

The chain is built from TRBV27 and TRBJ2-3; 15 nucleotides match TRBD2. The V and J ends lost 1 base and 4 bases, in that order; junction bases with no gene match: 9. The CDR3 has 19 residues. The germline V gene has CDR1 MNHEY and CDR2 SMNVEV (reference sequence). CDR3 region: CASSLLGTSGRPSPDTQYF. The DNA for the CDR3 is TGTGCCAGCAGTTTATTGGGGACTAGCGGGAGGCCGTCCCCAGATACGCAGTATTTT.

This chain connects TRBV12-3 or TRBV12-4 to TRBJ2-3; tentative D call: TRBD1 (5 bases). The CDR3 covers 17 residues. Trimming stripped 2 bases from V and 4 bases from J, with 19 bases between. The CDR3 sequence: CASSLFKGYMGADTQYF. The CDR3 DNA follows: TGTGCCAGCAGTTTATTCAAGGGGTACATGGGCGCAGATACGCAGTATTTT.

The CDR3 DNA reads as TGCAGTGCCGGGACACCCAGTAGCATTCAGTACTTC. Encoded protein: CSAGTPSSIQYF. The V gene is TRBV20-1, the J gene TRBJ2-7; possibly TRBD1 for D (6 bases). The end of the DNA aligns better with TRBJ2-4, so the J call may be wrong. There are 12 residues in the CDR3. Germline CDR1 is DFQATT and CDR2 is SNEGSKA (reference sequence).

V is TRBV4-1 and J is TRBJ2-1; D is perhaps TRBD1 (5 bases). Near its end, the DNA agrees better with TRBJ2-7, so the J call may be wrong. There are 16 residues in the CDR3. CDR1 and CDR2 from the germline V gene are MGHRA and YSYEKL. The CDR3 reads CASSQARQSSYNEQYF. In DNA form, the CDR3 reads TGCGCCAGCAGCCAGGCTCGACAGAGCTCCTACAATGAGCAGTACTTC.

In its sample, this clonotype was seen once. The V gene is TRBV12-3 or TRBV12-4, the J gene TRBJ2-3, with TRBD1 matching over 8 bases. V dropped 7 bases and J dropped 11; count of bases not matched to a gene: 11. The length of the CDR3 is 13 residues. The CDR3: CASTDRASGVQYF. The CDR3 nucleotides are TGTGCCAGCACGGACAGGGCCTCGGGGGTGCAGTATTTT.

Written as DNA, the CDR3 is TGCAGTGCTACTACCCCCGGTGGTTCTCAGTACTTC. This codes for CSATTPGGSQYF. This sequence joins TRBV20-1 and TRBJ2-5; D gene unclear. Trimming shortened V by 4 bases and J by 11 bases, and 17 bases separated the two germline ends. Germline V CDR1 and CDR2: DFQATT, SNEGSKA (reference sequence). This CDR3 is 12 amino acids long.

The rearrangement joins TRBV5-1 to TRBJ2-6; no firm D call. V was shortened by 6 bases and J by 4 bases, with 8 bases between the two germline ends. This CDR3 spans 13 amino acids. CDR1 is SGHRS and CDR2 is YFSETQ in the germline V gene. This CDR3 is CASNFEGANVLTF. The DNA of the CDR3 is TGCGCCAGCAACTTTGAGGGGGCCAACGTCCTGACTTTC. The full variable domain, rest sourced from reference TRBV5-1 and TRBJ2-6, is KAGVTQTPRYLIKTRGQQVTLSCSPISGHRSVSWYQQTPGQGLQFLFEYFSETQRNKGNFPGRFSGRQFSNSRSEMNVSTLELGDSALYLCASNFEGANVLTFGAGSRLTVL.

This chain uses TRBV12-3 or TRBV12-4 with TRBJ1-2, with a weak D call TRBD1 (6 bases). This CDR3 has 13 amino acids. Trimming took 3 bases from V and 8 from J, leaving 13 bases between them. The CDR3 region is CASSFQGLFGYTF. The CDR3 DNA follows: TGTGCCAGCAGTTTTCAGGGGTTGTTCGGCTACACCTTC.

There are a few counts of this clonotype. V is TRBV7-9 and J is TRBJ1-5; tentative D call: TRBD1 (5 bases). Germline-derived CDR1 and CDR2 are SEHNR and FQNEAQ (reference sequence). Trimming pared 7 bases from V and 4 bases from J, leaving 14 bases between. The CDR3 is 14 amino acids. The CDR3 reads CASTDSSGNQPQHF. The CDR3 region has the DNA TGTGCCAGCACCGACTCCTCAGGGAATCAGCCCCAGCATTTT. Based on the CDR3 plus reference TRBV7-9 and TRBJ1-5, the full variable domain is DTGVSQNPRHKITKRGQNVTFRCDPISEHNRLYWYRQTLGQGPEFLTYFQNEAQLEKSRLLSDRFSAERPKGSFSTLEIQRTEQGDSAMYLCASTDSSGNQPQHFGDGTRLSIL.

This clonotype has at least ten counts. This chain uses TRBV6-2 or TRBV6-3 with TRBJ2-1; a weak D match, TRBD2 (7 bases). Per germline, CDR1 MNHEY and CDR2 SVGEGT. The CDR3 loop spans 17 amino acids. The germline V and J ends were trimmed by 4 bases and 2 bases, with 18 bases remaining between them. CDR3 sequence (DNA): TGTGCCAGCAGTTGGGAGAGATCGGGGGGCGCCTACAATGAGCAGTTCTTC. Residues: CASSWERSGGAYNEQFF.

This rearrangement joins TRBV27 to TRBJ1-1, with 7 bases that match TRBD1. The CDR3 is made up of 13 amino acids. Germline CDR1 and CDR2: MNHEY and SMNVEV (reference sequence). V lost 9 bases, J lost 7 bases, and 11 bases stayed unmatched. This chain's CDR3 is CARSTFGQDEAFF. CDR3 in DNA: TGTGCCAGAAGTACATTCGGACAGGATGAAGCTTTCTTT.

This chain uses TRBV29-1 with TRBJ2-3, with D tentatively TRBD1 or TRBD2 (5 bases each). The CDR3 covers 13 residues. V gave up 4 bases and J gave up 1 base, with 9 bases separating them. Germline V gives CDR1 SQVTM, CDR2 ANQGSEA. This chain's CDR3 is CSVVGARTDTQYF. As DNA, the CDR3 is TGCAGCGTTGTCGGGGCCCGCACAGATACGCAGTATTTT.

This sequence joins TRBV10-3 and TRBJ1-5; 10 positions match TRBD1. After removal of 1 base from V and 7 bases from J, the junction contained 1 base not matched to a gene. From germline, CDR1 is ENHRY and CDR2 SYGVKD. This CDR3 spans 14 amino acids. The CDR3 DNA sequence: TGTGCCATCAGTGAGTGGACAGGGGGGCAGCCCCAGCATTTT. It is translated as CAISEWTGGQPQHF.

The rearrangement joins TRBV6-6 to TRBJ1-1; TRBD1 aligns across 7 bases. V lost 0 bases to trimming and J lost 2 bases; unmatched junction nucleotides: 3. The germline V gene has CDR1 MNHNY and CDR2 SVGAGI (reference sequence). This CDR3 is built from 15 residues. CDR3 DNA: TGTGCCAGCAGTTACTCGACAGGGCGAAACACTGAAGCTTTCTTT. Amino acids: CASSYSTGRNTEAFF.

This clonotype turned up a few times. The genes are TRBV27 and TRBJ1-6; D gene unclear. Deletions cut 2 bases from V and 0 bases from J, with 17 bases between. In germline, CDR1 is MNHEY, CDR2 SMNVEV (reference sequence). This CDR3 spans 19 amino acids. CDR3 sequence reads: CASSLGFGLLSSYNSPLHF. CDR3 bases: TGTGCCAGCAGTTTAGGATTTGGCCTACTCAGCTCCTATAATTCACCCCTCCACTTT.

A few counts support this clonotype. The chain has TRBV7-2 and TRBJ2-1; 13 bases align to TRBD2. Losses at the gene ends were 4 bases for V and 6 bases for J; bases not matched to a gene: 6. The CDR3 is 16 residues long. Germline CDR1 SGHTA, CDR2 FQGNSA. The CDR3 reads CASSSQGLAGPNEQFF. For the CDR3, the DNA is TGTGCCAGCAGCTCACAGGGACTAGCGGGACCCAATGAGCAGTTCTTC.

This clonotype came up many times. This sequence joins TRBV29-1 and TRBJ2-1; possible D gene TRBD2, 5 bases. V was shortened by 2 bases and J by 3 bases, with 11 bases between the two germline ends. The germline gives CDR1 SQVTM, CDR2 ANQGSEA. The CDR3 is 14 amino acids. CDR3 in amino acids: CSVELRVDYNEQFF. The DNA for the CDR3 is TGCAGCGTTGAATTGAGGGTCGACTACAATGAGCAGTTCTTC.

This clonotype has at least ten counts. Mismatch with germline at one junction end may stem from a read error. The rearrangement joins TRBV12-3 or TRBV12-4 to TRBJ2-7, with 11 bases aligning to TRBD2. The CDR3 sequence is 14 residues long. The CDR3 sequence: CASSIAGGSYEQYF. The CDR3 bases are TGTGCCAGCAGTATAGCGGGAGGGTCCTACGAGCAGTACTTC.

V usage is TRBV7-2 and J usage is TRBJ2-7; the match to TRBD2 covers 8 bases. The V segment lost 0 bases and the J segment 2 bases; nucleotides outside the gene matches: 6. The CDR3 contains 16 residues. Germline CDR1 and CDR2: SGHTA and FQGNSA. The CDR3, as DNA: TGTGCCAGCAGCTTAGCTGCGGTAGCGGGGACCTACGAGCAGTACTTC. Amino acid sequence: CASSLAAVAGTYEQYF. Supplemented by reference TRBV7-2 and TRBJ2-7, the full variable domain reads GAGVSQSPSNKVTEKGKDVELRCDPISGHTALYWYRQSLGQGLEFLIYFQGNSAPDKSGLPSDRFSAERTGGSVSTLTIQRTQQEDSAVYLCASSLAAVAGTYEQYFGPGTRLTVT.